These T cell receptor beta chains were read from a single sample in a study of cytomegalovirus exposure and HLA in healthy donors. The table came from immunoSEQ multiplex PCR; TCRdb's copy has only in-frame clones and leaves some out. This sample's clone table lists some 110,000 clones. The sequenced material came from PBMCs. Every receptor here comes from a man aged 25 to 45 in good health and CMV-seronegative. Both conserved end residues are part of each CDR3. The order of the fields is D gene, J gene, V gene, CDR3 DNA, CDR3 protein. The D gene is left open where the match is weak.

d_gene: TRBD1
j_gene: TRBJ1-2
v_gene: TRBV7-9
CDR3nt: TGTGCCAGCAGCCCCGGACAGGGGGACTATGGCTACACCTTC
CDR3aa: CASSPGQGDYGYTF

d_gene: -
j_gene: TRBJ2-7
v_gene: TRBV9
CDR3nt: TGTGCCAGCAGCGTTACCGGGACTGAAAGCTCCTACGAGCAGTACTTC
CDR3aa: CASSVTGTESSYEQYF

d_gene: TRBD2
j_gene: TRBJ2-1
v_gene: TRBV5-6
CDR3nt: TGTGCCAGCAGCTTACTAGCGGGGGAGTACAATGAGCAGTTCTTC
CDR3aa: CASSLLAGEYNEQFF

d_gene: -
j_gene: TRBJ2-7
v_gene: TRBV11-2
CDR3nt: TGTGCCAGCAGCTTAGGGAACAGGGGACTCTACGAGCAGTACTTC
CDR3aa: CASSLGNRGLYEQYF

d_gene: -
j_gene: TRBJ1-2
v_gene: TRBV6-4
CDR3nt: TGTGCCAGCAGTCCCGAGTGGTGGGGCCACTATGGCTACACCTTC
CDR3aa: CASSPEWWGHYGYTF

d_gene: TRBD1
j_gene: TRBJ2-7
v_gene: TRBV11-3
CDR3nt: TGTGCCAGCAGCTTACAGGGGGCTGAGCAGTACTTC
CDR3aa: CASSLQGAEQYF

d_gene: -
j_gene: TRBJ1-5
v_gene: TRBV21-1
CDR3nt: TGTGCCAGCAGCAAGCCGGACAGGGGTGATCAGCCCCAGCATTTT
CDR3aa: CASSKPDRGDQPQHF

d_gene: -
j_gene: TRBJ2-1
v_gene: TRBV25-1
CDR3nt: TGTGCTGTGAAGGGGGCCTACAATGAGCAGTTCTTC
CDR3aa: CAVKGAYNEQFF

d_gene: TRBD2
j_gene: TRBJ2-7
v_gene: TRBV7-2
CDR3nt: TGTGCCAGCAGCTTAGAAACGGGACTAGGGGCCTACGAGCAGTACTTC
CDR3aa: CASSLETGLGAYEQYF

d_gene: -
j_gene: TRBJ1-1
v_gene: TRBV7-2
CDR3nt: TGTGCCAGCAGCTCCCAGACAGGTTCTGAAGCTTTCTTT
CDR3aa: CASSSQTGSEAFF

d_gene: TRBD1
j_gene: TRBJ2-7
v_gene: TRBV10-3
CDR3nt: TGTGCCATCTTAACCGGGACAGGAGATTCCTACGAGCAGTACTTC
CDR3aa: CAILTGTGDSYEQYF

d_gene: TRBD2
j_gene: TRBJ2-7
v_gene: TRBV4-3
CDR3nt: TGCGCCAGCAGCCAAGAGGCCCCCACGGGGGGTCTATACGAGCAGTACTTC
CDR3aa: CASSQEAPTGGLYEQYF

d_gene: -
j_gene: TRBJ2-7
v_gene: TRBV25-1
CDR3nt: TGTGCCAGCAGTGAGCGGATACCTACCTACGAGCAGTACTTC
CDR3aa: CASSERIPTYEQYF

d_gene: TRBD2
j_gene: TRBJ2-1
v_gene: TRBV4-2
CDR3nt: TGTGCCAGCAGCCAAGCCGGGACTAGCGGACCCGGATACAATGAGCAGTTCTTC
CDR3aa: CASSQAGTSGPGYNEQFF

d_gene: -
j_gene: TRBJ1-2
v_gene: TRBV5-1
CDR3nt: TGCGCCAGCAGCTTCGACAGCCCTAACTATGGCTACACCTTC
CDR3aa: CASSFDSPNYGYTF

d_gene: -
j_gene: TRBJ1-5
v_gene: TRBV27
CDR3nt: TGTGCCAGCAGCCTACAGGGAGGCAATCAGCCCCAGCATTTT
CDR3aa: CASSLQGGNQPQHF

d_gene: TRBD1
j_gene: TRBJ1-2
v_gene: TRBV28
CDR3nt: TGTGCCAGCAGTTTACAGGACAGGCAAAGTGGCTACACCTTC
CDR3aa: CASSLQDRQSGYTF

d_gene: -
j_gene: TRBJ2-5
v_gene: TRBV5-1
CDR3nt: TGCGCCAGTAGCTTAGTGTCGGGTACCAACCAAGAGACCCAGTACTTC
CDR3aa: CASSLVSGTNQETQYF

d_gene: -
j_gene: TRBJ1-1
v_gene: TRBV28
CDR3nt: TGTGCCAGCAGCTACACTAGCCTTCCGAACACTGAAGCTTTCTTT
CDR3aa: CASSYTSLPNTEAFF

d_gene: -
j_gene: TRBJ1-6
v_gene: TRBV11-2
CDR3nt: TGTTCCAGCAGCTTAGTCGAAACGGGAACCTATAATTCACCCCTCCACTTT
CDR3aa: CSSSLVETGTYNSPLHF

d_gene: TRBD1
j_gene: TRBJ2-2
v_gene: TRBV4-1
CDR3nt: TGCGCCAGCAGCCAAACCGGGACAGGGGCCGGGGAGCTGTTTTTT
CDR3aa: CASSQTGTGAGELFF

d_gene: -
j_gene: TRBJ1-1
v_gene: TRBV7-2
CDR3nt: TGTGCCAGCAGCCTTCACCCGGACACTGAAGCTTTCTTT
CDR3aa: CASSLHPDTEAFF

d_gene: -
j_gene: TRBJ2-1
v_gene: TRBV6-6
CDR3nt: TGTGCCAGCAGTCAAACCTACAATGAGCAGTTCTTC
CDR3aa: CASSQTYNEQFF

d_gene: TRBD1
j_gene: TRBJ2-7
v_gene: TRBV10-3
CDR3nt: TGTGCCATCAGAGGGACAGGGAGAGGGGTTAACGAGCAGTACTTC
CDR3aa: CAIRGTGRGVNEQYF

d_gene: -
j_gene: TRBJ2-5
v_gene: TRBV7-2
CDR3nt: TGTGCCAGCAGCTTAGAGGGACTGGAGACCCAGTACTTC
CDR3aa: CASSLEGLETQYF

d_gene: -
j_gene: TRBJ2-1
v_gene: TRBV6-5
CDR3nt: TGTGCCAGCAGTTCGGGAAACTCCTACAATGAGCAGTTCTTC
CDR3aa: CASSSGNSYNEQFF

d_gene: -
j_gene: TRBJ1-1
v_gene: TRBV5-4
CDR3nt: TGTGCCAGCAGCCTCGGCGGGATACTATTGAACACTGAAGCTTTCTTT
CDR3aa: CASSLGGILLNTEAFF

d_gene: -
j_gene: TRBJ2-7
v_gene: TRBV15
CDR3nt: TGTGCCACCAGCAGAGATCCCAGGGATGGGAACGAGCAGTACTTC
CDR3aa: CATSRDPRDGNEQYF

d_gene: -
j_gene: TRBJ2-3
v_gene: TRBV18
CDR3nt: TGTGCCAGCTCACCAACCGGGGGGCCAGATACGCAGTATTTT
CDR3aa: CASSPTGGPDTQYF

d_gene: -
j_gene: TRBJ2-5
v_gene: TRBV6-1
CDR3nt: TGTGCCAGCAGTGGCCTAGTGTCAGAGACCCAGTACTTC
CDR3aa: CASSGLVSETQYF

d_gene: -
j_gene: TRBJ2-7
v_gene: TRBV4-1
CDR3nt: TGCGCCAGCAGCCGGCCGGGACAAGACTACGAGCAGTACTTC
CDR3aa: CASSRPGQDYEQYF

d_gene: -
j_gene: TRBJ1-3
v_gene: TRBV7-6
CDR3nt: TGTGCCAGCAGCTTAGACGGGGGAAACACCATATATTTT
CDR3aa: CASSLDGGNTIYF

d_gene: -
j_gene: TRBJ2-4
v_gene: TRBV7-3
CDR3nt: TGTGCCAGTCGTGAGGGTGTGAGTAGCAAAAACATTCAGTACTTC
CDR3aa: CASREGVSSKNIQYF

d_gene: -
j_gene: TRBJ1-2
v_gene: TRBV7-2
CDR3nt: TGTGCCAGCAGCTTAGTACGGGGTTGGGATGGCTACACCTTC
CDR3aa: CASSLVRGWDGYTF

d_gene: -
j_gene: TRBJ2-7
v_gene: TRBV6-7
CDR3nt: TGTGCCAGCAGTCCACACCGGACAGGCCGGGGGCCCTACGAGCAGTACTTC
CDR3aa: CASSPHRTGRGPYEQYF

d_gene: TRBD2
j_gene: TRBJ2-5
v_gene: TRBV5-1
CDR3nt: TGCGCCAGCAGCTCGACTAGCGGAACAGAGACCCAGTACTTC
CDR3aa: CASSSTSGTETQYF

d_gene: -
j_gene: TRBJ2-7
v_gene: TRBV28
CDR3nt: TGTGCCAGCAGTTCACAGGGCCGGGGAACCTACGAGCAGTACTTC
CDR3aa: CASSSQGRGTYEQYF

d_gene: -
j_gene: TRBJ1-1
v_gene: TRBV7-3
CDR3nt: TGTGCCAGCAGCTTAATGGGTGGGCCGCCGGAGGGAGCTTTCTTT
CDR3aa: CASSLMGGPPEGAFF

d_gene: -
j_gene: TRBJ2-5
v_gene: TRBV2
CDR3nt: TGTGCCAGCAGCCCCGTCGGGAATCCGAAAGAGACCCAGTACTTC
CDR3aa: CASSPVGNPKETQYF

d_gene: -
j_gene: TRBJ1-4
v_gene: TRBV28
CDR3nt: TGTGCCAGCAGTTCCGACTACGAAAAACTGTTTTTT
CDR3aa: CASSSDYEKLFF

d_gene: -
j_gene: TRBJ1-4
v_gene: TRBV7-9
CDR3nt: TGTGCCAGCAGCTTAGAGGCGGGCAGTGAAAAACTGTTTTTT
CDR3aa: CASSLEAGSEKLFF

d_gene: -
j_gene: TRBJ1-1
v_gene: TRBV19
CDR3nt: TGTGCCAGTAGTCCCCGAGGAGGCCAGGCGAACACTGAAGCTTTCTTT
CDR3aa: CASSPRGGQANTEAFF

d_gene: TRBD2
j_gene: TRBJ2-1
v_gene: TRBV7-6
CDR3nt: TGTGCCAGCAGCCTAACCCTCCTAGCGGGGGGGCCGGGTGAGCAGTTCTTC
CDR3aa: CASSLTLLAGGPGEQFF

d_gene: TRBD1
j_gene: TRBJ2-7
v_gene: TRBV5-1
CDR3nt: TGCGCCAGCAGCCTACAGGGGGGATCCTACGAGCAGTACTTC
CDR3aa: CASSLQGGSYEQYF

d_gene: TRBD2
j_gene: TRBJ2-3
v_gene: TRBV2
CDR3nt: TGTGCCAGCACCTCCCTCGCGGGGGTCATCACAGATACGCAGTATTTT
CDR3aa: CASTSLAGVITDTQYF

d_gene: TRBD1
j_gene: TRBJ1-5
v_gene: TRBV7-9
CDR3nt: TGTGCCAGCAGCGACCTGGACAGGAGCAATCAGCCCCAGCATTTT
CDR3aa: CASSDLDRSNQPQHF

d_gene: -
j_gene: TRBJ1-5
v_gene: TRBV19
CDR3nt: TGTGCCAGTATGGAGGGACGGTATAGCAATCAGCCCCAGCATTTT
CDR3aa: CASMEGRYSNQPQHF

d_gene: -
j_gene: TRBJ1-4
v_gene: TRBV21-1
CDR3nt: TGTGCCAGCAGCAAAATTAGGGATATCCTGGGACAGGGCTGGGAAAAACTGTTTTTT
CDR3aa: CASSKIRDILGQGWEKLFF

d_gene: TRBD1
j_gene: TRBJ2-3
v_gene: TRBV10-2
CDR3nt: TGCGCCAGCGGGGACAGGGTGACAGATACGCAGTATTTT
CDR3aa: CASGDRVTDTQYF

d_gene: -
j_gene: TRBJ2-5
v_gene: TRBV5-6
CDR3nt: TGTGCCAGCAGCCCAGGACAGAGAGAGACCCAGTACTTC
CDR3aa: CASSPGQRETQYF

d_gene: -
j_gene: TRBJ1-6
v_gene: TRBV7-9
CDR3nt: TGTGCCAGCAGCTTAGTACACTCACCCCTCCACTTT
CDR3aa: CASSLVHSPLHF

d_gene: TRBD1
j_gene: TRBJ1-2
v_gene: TRBV6-6
CDR3nt: TGTGCCAGCAGCCTGAGTATGACAGGGAGTGGCTACACCTTC
CDR3aa: CASSLSMTGSGYTF

d_gene: TRBD2
j_gene: TRBJ2-3
v_gene: TRBV7-9
CDR3nt: TGTGCCAGCAGCTTAGCCGGTATAGCGGGGGAAGATACGCAGTATTTT
CDR3aa: CASSLAGIAGEDTQYF

d_gene: -
j_gene: TRBJ2-7
v_gene: TRBV28
CDR3nt: TGTGCCAGCCAAGGGGACACCCACTCCTACGAGCAGTACTTC
CDR3aa: CASQGDTHSYEQYF

d_gene: TRBD1
j_gene: TRBJ1-5
v_gene: TRBV6-1
CDR3nt: TGTGCCAGCAGTGAAGGCGGGACAGCGAATCAGCCCCAGCATTTT
CDR3aa: CASSEGGTANQPQHF

d_gene: -
j_gene: TRBJ2-7
v_gene: TRBV9
CDR3nt: TGTGCCAGCAGCCCGGGGGACGGTCTCGACTACGAGCAGTACTTC
CDR3aa: CASSPGDGLDYEQYF

d_gene: TRBD1
j_gene: TRBJ2-5
v_gene: TRBV6-6
CDR3nt: TGTGCCAGCAGCCTGACAGGGTGGCAAGAGACCCAGTACTTC
CDR3aa: CASSLTGWQETQYF

d_gene: -
j_gene: TRBJ1-1
v_gene: TRBV7-2
CDR3nt: TGTGCCAGCAGCTTCCCGGTCTTTAACACTGAAGCTTTCTTT
CDR3aa: CASSFPVFNTEAFF

d_gene: TRBD1
j_gene: TRBJ1-2
v_gene: TRBV18
CDR3nt: TGTGCCAGCTCACCCGCCCACGAAGCGGACAGGGCCAGGGGCTACACCTTC
CDR3aa: CASSPAHEADRARGYTF